Below are 32 T cell receptor beta chains sequenced from a single sample in a study of CD8+ T cells in alopecia areata. Obtained from alopecia areata patients were lesional scalp punch biopsies along with peripheral blood. cDNA prepared by RNA extraction and subsequent reverse transcription served as the template for sequencing. The method was immunoSEQ multiplex PCR; TCRdb's version includes in-frame clones alone and lacks a portion of them. This table holds fewer than 20,000 clones, roughly 60% found once. The source material was skin. The origin of the receptors is a human donor with alopecia areata.

The rearrangement joins TRBV11-2 to TRBJ2-5; D perhaps matches TRBD1 (6 bases). CDR1 and CDR2 (germline): SGHAT, FQNNGV. This CDR3 spans 13 amino acids. The CDR3 DNA reads TGTGCATCGACCCAGGGGTTCACCGAGACCCAGTACTTC. Protein product: CASTQGFTETQYF.

The sample holds a few counts of this clone. The J gene is TRBJ2-7, the V gene TRBV6-5; TRBD1 matches 8 bases. The CDR3 sequence is 13 residues long. CDR1 is MNHEY, CDR2 SVGAGI, per germline. The V segment lost 11 bases and the J segment 3 bases; nucleotides outside the gene matches: 9. The CDR3 loop reads CAVRDRQSYEQYF. CDR3 coding DNA: TGTGCCGTCCGGGACAGGCAGAGCTACGAGCAGTACTTC.

This chain uses TRBV14 with TRBJ2-6, with 9 bases lining up with TRBD1. The CDR3 has 17 residues. With V trimmed by 7 bases and J by 1 base, 8 bases remained unmatched. Germline assignment: CDR1 SGHDN and CDR2 FVKESK. The CDR3 bases are TGTGCCAGCACCAACCGGGACAGGGCGTCTGGGGCCAACGTCCTGACTTTC. Translation: CASTNRDRASGANVLTF.

This clone showed up just a few times. The V gene is TRBV12-5, the J gene TRBJ2-1, with TRBD1 identical over 8 bases. V trimming: 1 base; J trimming: 4 bases; junction bases outside the gene matches: 9. The CDR3 loop spans 17 amino acids. Germline V CDR1 and CDR2: LGHNT, FRNRAP. In DNA form, the CDR3 reads TGTGCTAGTGGTTTGGGCCCAGACAGGGGCCGATACAATGAGCAGTTCTTC. Amino acids: CASGLGPDRGRYNEQFF. Supplemented by reference TRBV12-5 and TRBJ2-1, the full variable domain reads DARVTQTPRHKVTEMGQEVTMRCQPILGHNTVFWYRQTMMQGLELLAYFRNRAPLDDSGMPKDRFSAEMPDATLATLKIQPSEPRDSAVYFCASGLGPDRGRYNEQFFGPGTRLTVL.

The V gene is TRBV7-9, the J gene TRBJ1-5; 8 bases are shared with TRBD1. V lost 5 bases and J lost 4; bases outside the gene matches: 7. The CDR3 totals 15 residues. The germline gives CDR1 SEHNR, CDR2 FQNEAQ (reference sequence). The CDR3 DNA reads TGTGCCAGCAGCCCCGGGACAGGTGTAAATCAGCCCCAGCATTTT. As protein: CASSPGTGVNQPQHF.

The chain combines TRBV28 with TRBJ1-4, with a tentative D call TRBD1 (6 bases). V was pared by 9 bases and J by 0 bases, with 14 bases between. CDR3 length equals 15 residues. CDR1 is MDHEN, CDR2 SYDVKM, per germline. CDR3 nucleotide sequence: TGTGCCAGTCTCCGGGGGCTTTCAACTAATGAAAAACTGTTTTTT. As protein: CASLRGLSTNEKLFF.

This clone has a handful of counts. J is TRBJ2-7 and V is TRBV28; 8 positions match TRBD1. Germline V gene lookup returns CDR1 MDHEN and CDR2 SYDVKM. V shed 3 bases and J 2 bases; nucleotides not matched to a gene: 9. The CDR3 covers 16 residues. Here the CDR3 DNA reads TGTGCCAGCAGTTTCCATCAGGGGGCGACCCCCTACGAGCAGTACTTC. Translated: CASSFHQGATPYEQYF.

The chain uses TRBV2 and TRBJ2-7, with D perhaps TRBD1 (5 bases). V dropped 6 bases and J dropped 6 bases, with 18 bases sitting between them. This CDR3 has 14 amino acids. CDR1 is SNHLY, CDR2 FYNNEI, per germline. DNA for the CDR3: TGTGCCAGCAGCGTAGTAGTGGGTAGGGGCGAGCAGTACTTC. Translated: CASSVVVGRGEQYF.

This sequence joins TRBV29-1 and TRBJ2-3; 7 bases map to TRBD2. The trim removed 1 base at V and 4 bases at J, leaving 2 bases unmatched. The CDR3 sequence is 13 residues long. In germline, CDR1 is SQVTM, CDR2 ANQGSEA. CDR3 loop: CSVEGGSADTQYF. The CDR3 nucleotides read TGCAGCGTTGAAGGCGGGAGCGCAGATACGCAGTATTTT.

This rearrangement joins TRBV28 to TRBJ2-7; tentatively, D is TRBD2 (6 bases). Germline assignment: CDR1 MDHEN and CDR2 SYDVKM. The CDR3 is made up of 14 amino acids. The V gene lost 3 bases and the J gene lost 1 base, with 10 bases spanning the gap. CDR3 sequence reads: CASSFRSGSYEQYF. In DNA form, the CDR3 reads TGTGCCAGCAGTTTTCGTAGCGGATCCTACGAGCAGTACTTC.

V and J are TRBV11-3 and TRBJ1-1; TRBD1 agrees at 8 bases. The V and J ends lost 4 bases and 4 bases, in that order; junction bases with no gene match: 2. CDR1 SGHNT and CDR2 YENEEA come from the germline V gene. The CDR3 sequence is 13 residues long. The CDR3 sequence: CASSSQGVTEAFF. The CDR3 bases are TGTGCCAGCAGCTCACAGGGGGTCACTGAAGCTTTCTTT.

This clone was observed a handful of times. This chain uses TRBV28 with TRBJ1-5; no clear D gene. CDR3 length equals 15 residues. Trimming took off 5 bases at V and 4 bases at J, with 15 bases between the two ends. CDR1 is MDHEN and CDR2 is SYDVKM in the germline V gene. CDR3 nucleotide sequence: TGTGCCAGCAGTCGCCCCTCGCTGGGGAATCAGCCCCAGCATTTT. It yields the protein CASSRPSLGNQPQHF.

The CDR3, as DNA: TGTGCCAGCAGCTTGGACCGGGACTATCTTCAAGAGACCCAGTACTTC. Protein product: CASSLDRDYLQETQYF. The J gene is TRBJ2-5, the V gene TRBV5-4, with 7 nucleotides matching TRBD2. The CDR3 totals 16 residues. CDR1 and CDR2 (germline): SGHNT, YYREEE (reference sequence). Trimming cost V 0 bases and J 2 bases; bases outside gene matches: 7.

The V gene is TRBV7-2, the J gene TRBJ2-1; 8 bases are a match to TRBD2. CDR1 and CDR2 (germline): SGHTA, FQGNSA. The CDR3 sequence is 15 residues long. V lost 0 bases to trimming and J lost 2 bases; unmatched junction nucleotides: 0. CDR3 amino acids: CASSLASGTYNEQFF. CDR3 DNA sequence: TGTGCCAGCAGCTTAGCTAGCGGGACCTACAATGAGCAGTTCTTC.

The rearrangement uses TRBV28 and TRBJ2-3, with a tentative D call TRBD2 (6 bases). V was pared by 3 bases and J by 3 bases, with 13 bases between. Germline V CDR1 and CDR2: MDHEN, SYDVKM. The CDR3 sequence is 15 residues long. CDR3 coding DNA: TGTGCCAGCAGTTTCCGGGTTGGGGGGACAGATACGCAGTATTTT. Residues: CASSFRVGGTDTQYF.

Only a few counts were recorded for this clone. The rearrangement joins TRBV10-3 to TRBJ2-1; TRBD2 matches 8 bases. Germline V CDR1 and CDR2: ENHRY, SYGVKD. This CDR3 is built from 17 residues. J gave up 7 bases and V 7 bases, and 18 bases lay outside the gene matches. CDR3 bases: TGTGCCATCACCATGACCCCTAAGCGGGAGTATATGAATGAGCAGTTCTTC. This sequence encodes CAITMTPKREYMNEQFF.

J is TRBJ2-1 and V is TRBV5-5, with D possibly being TRBD2 (6 bases). Germline CDR1 is SGHKS and CDR2 is YYEKEE (reference sequence). The CDR3 consists of 13 residues. Trimming stripped 4 bases from V and 9 bases from J, with 14 bases between. CDR3 in amino acids: CASSGRSGAEQFF. The CDR3 nucleotides read TGTGCCAGCAGCGGTAGGTCGGGAGCTGAGCAGTTCTTC. Drawing the rest from reference TRBV5-5 and TRBJ2-1, the complete variable domain is DAGVTQSPTHLIKTRGQQVTLRCSPISGHKSVSWYQQVLGQGPQFIFQYYEKEERGRGNFPDRFSARQFPNYSSELNVNALLLGDSALYLCASSGRSGAEQFFGPGTRLTVL.

By its share, this clone is medium-sized. The genes are TRBV18 and TRBJ2-5, with D hard to call. This CDR3 has 13 residues. Germline V CDR1 and CDR2: KGHSH, LQKENI. The germline V and J ends were trimmed by 4 bases and 1 base, with 7 bases remaining between them. This CDR3 reads CASSRQRQETQYF. The CDR3 DNA sequence: TGTGCCAGCTCACGTCAGCGCCAAGAGACCCAGTACTTC.

V gene TRBV27 combines with J gene TRBJ2-1; 10 positions match TRBD1. Germline CDR1 is MNHEY and CDR2 is SMNVEV (reference sequence). Trimming took 6 bases from V and 9 from J; bases not matched to a gene: 14. The CDR3 is 16 amino acids. The CDR3 DNA sequence: TGTGCCAGCAGGAGGACAGGGGGGCCCTTAAATGGTGAGCAGTTCTTC. Its translation is CASRRTGGPLNGEQFF.

There are a few counts of this clone. This sequence joins TRBV7-9 and TRBJ2-4, with 10 bases identical to TRBD1. The V segment lost 1 base and the J segment 7 bases; nucleotides outside the gene matches: 1. The CDR3 has 14 residues. The germline V gene encodes CDR1 SEHNR and CDR2 FQNEAQ (reference sequence). CDR3 in DNA: TGTGCCAGCAGCTTAGTGGGACAGGGGAACATTCAGTACTTC. Translation gives CASSLVGQGNIQYF. The complete variable domain, with remaining parts taken from reference TRBV7-9 and TRBJ2-4, reads DTGVSQNPRHKITKRGQNVTFRCDPISEHNRLYWYRQTLGQGPEFLTYFQNEAQLEKSRLLSDRFSAERPKGSFSTLEIQRTEQGDSAMYLCASSLVGQGNIQYFGAGTRLSVL.

This clone was seen a few times. This chain connects TRBV6-5 to TRBJ2-1; D not resolved. The CDR3 loop spans 11 amino acids. Between the trimmed V and J ends, which lost 5 bases and 6 bases, there was a span of 5 bases. CDR1 is MNHEY and CDR2 is SVGAGI in the germline V gene. CDR3 sequence (DNA): TGTGCCAGCAGTGGCTTCAATGAGCAGTTCTTC. This codes for CASSGFNEQFF.

The CDR3 nucleotides are TGCGCCAGCAGCCAAGATATCGGTCTTGCGGGGGGCAATGAGCAGTTCTTC. Residues: CASSQDIGLAGGNEQFF. The chain links TRBV4-1 to TRBJ2-1, with 8 bases matching TRBD2. Germline V gene sequence: CDR1 MGHRA, CDR2 YSYEKL. The CDR3 has 17 amino acids. Unmatched junction bases numbered 10, after V lost 0 bases and J lost 6 bases.

The chain employs TRBV7-8 and TRBJ2-1, with 14 bases that match TRBD2. The CDR3 consists of 17 residues. V dropped 1 base and J dropped 8; count of bases not matched to a gene: 7. From germline, CDR1 is SGHVS and CDR2 FQNEAQ. The CDR3 reads CASSLEGGLAGVYEQFF. DNA of the CDR3: TGTGCCAGCAGCTTAGAGGGGGGACTAGCGGGAGTTTATGAGCAGTTCTTC.

This clone was found a few times. The chain recombines TRBV28 with TRBJ1-4; D not certain. Trimming stripped 4 bases from V and 8 bases from J, with 20 bases between. This CDR3 is built from 16 residues. The germline V gene has CDR1 MDHEN and CDR2 SYDVKM. CDR3 region: CASSSSPGYPKEKLFF. Written as DNA, the CDR3 is TGTGCCAGCAGTTCGTCACCGGGATATCCCAAAGAAAAACTGTTTTTT.

The rearrangement joins TRBV18 to TRBJ2-2; 8 bases are a match to TRBD2. Germline CDR1 reads KGHSH; CDR2 reads LQKENI. Unmatched junction bases numbered 7, after V lost 2 bases and J lost 5 bases. The CDR3 is 16 amino acids. CDR3 loop: CASSPLSAGETGELFF. The CDR3 region has the DNA TGTGCCAGCTCACCATTATCAGCGGGAGAAACCGGGGAGCTGTTTTTT.

This clone was seen a single time. The chain uses TRBV7-6 and TRBJ1-2; 8 bases map to TRBD1. Trimming cost V 1 base and J 7 bases; bases outside gene matches: 5. This CDR3 contains 14 residues. Germline assignment: CDR1 SGHVS and CDR2 FNYEAQ. Here the CDR3 DNA reads TGTGCCAGCAGCTTAGGAGACAGGGGTAGTGGCTACACCTTC. Its translation: CASSLGDRGSGYTF.

The V gene is TRBV5-1, the J gene TRBJ2-7; unclear D gene. The CDR3 has 13 amino acids. Germline assignment: CDR1 SGHRS and CDR2 YFSETQ. Between the trimmed V and J ends, which lost 5 bases and 2 bases, there was a span of 11 bases. As DNA, the CDR3 is TGCGCCAGCAGGTCTACAACGACCTACGAGCAGTACTTC. The encoded protein is CASRSTTTYEQYF.

The rearrangement joins TRBV5-1 to TRBJ2-4; D may be TRBD2 (6 bases). Germline V gives CDR1 SGHRS, CDR2 YFSETQ. Deletions cut 1 base from V and 7 bases from J, with 18 bases between. There are 16 residues in the CDR3. The chain's CDR3 is CASSLTSRTRGNIQYF. The CDR3 nucleotides are TGCGCCAGCAGCTTGACCTCCCGGACACGGGGGAACATTCAGTACTTC.

This chain connects TRBV28 to TRBJ2-1; possible D gene TRBD2, 6 bases. CDR1 and CDR2 (germline): MDHEN, SYDVKM. The CDR3 contains 14 residues. The ends were cut back, 9 bases at V and 9 bases at J, with 21 bases in the middle. This chain's CDR3 is CASLRSGGAGEQFF. CDR3 sequence (DNA): TGTGCCAGTCTCCGGTCCGGGGGAGCTGGTGAGCAGTTCTTC.

V gene TRBV7-3 combines with J gene TRBJ2-7; weak D call: TRBD1 (6 bases). Germline V gene sequence: CDR1 SGHTA, CDR2 FQGTGA. CDR3 length: 12 residues. Deletions cut 7 bases from V and 5 bases from J, with 12 bases between. The CDR3 here is CASKGDSDEQYF. In DNA form, the CDR3 reads TGTGCCAGCAAGGGGGATTCGGACGAGCAGTACTTC.

In this sample, this clone is medium-sized. CDR3 amino acids: CASSLLFIGQGAVKLFF. The CDR3 DNA is TGTGCCAGCAGTTTATTATTTATCGGACAGGGGGCCGTAAAACTGTTTTTT. The chain has TRBV28 and TRBJ1-4; 11 bases match TRBD1. Germline trimming cut 1 base from V and 10 bases from J; bases unmatched to any gene: 11. Germline loops: CDR1 MDHEN, CDR2 SYDVKM. The length of the CDR3 is 17 residues.

This clone was observed a few times. This sequence joins TRBV29-1 and TRBJ2-3; TRBD2 might be the D (6 bases). This CDR3 comprises 11 residues. Germline V gene data show CDR1 as SQVTM and CDR2 as ANQGSEA. Trimming took 6 bases from V and 3 from J, leaving 7 bases between them. Here the CDR3 DNA reads TGCAGCGTCCTAGCGACAGATACGCAGTATTTT. Residues: CSVLATDTQYF.